A single sample gave rise to the 18 T cell receptor beta chains below, sequenced in a study of blood T cell repertoires in COVID-19. The method was immunoSEQ multiplex PCR; TCRdb's version includes in-frame clones alone and lacks a portion of them. Of 180,000 or so clones in the sample, 80% to 90% were seen once. Source material: peripheral blood. These receptors were collected from a man aged 55 to 69 with acute or convalescent COVID-19.

This clone was detected a few times. The rearrangement uses TRBV7-9 and TRBJ2-1, with TRBD2 identical over 9 bases. This CDR3 has 15 residues. Germline lookup yields CDR1 SEHNR and CDR2 FQNEAQ (reference sequence). V lost 5 bases, J lost 6 bases, and 8 bases stayed unmatched. DNA for the CDR3: TGTGCCAGCAGCCTGGGACTAGCAGAGGGCAATGAGCAGTTCTTC. The encoded protein is CASSLGLAEGNEQFF.

This chain joins TRBV7-2 and TRBJ2-7, with TRBD2 identical over 9 bases. There are 14 residues in the CDR3. The germline V gene encodes CDR1 SGHTA and CDR2 FQGNSA. V shed 3 bases and J 6 bases; nucleotides not matched to a gene: 6. CDR3 sequence reads: CASSFGGRASEQYF. The CDR3 DNA is TGTGCCAGCAGCTTTGGCGGGAGGGCCTCCGAGCAGTACTTC. The variable domain in full, with the rest retrieved from reference TRBV7-2 and TRBJ2-7, is GAGVSQSPSNKVTEKGKDVELRCDPISGHTALYWYRQSLGQGLEFLIYFQGNSAPDKSGLPSDRFSAERTGGSVSTLTIQRTQQEDSAVYLCASSFGGRASEQYFGPGTRLTVT.

V is TRBV28 and J is TRBJ1-5; TRBD1 might be the D (5 bases). CDR3 length: 14 residues. The germline V gene has CDR1 MDHEN and CDR2 SYDVKM. The germline V and J ends were trimmed by 4 bases and 7 bases, with 14 bases remaining between them. The CDR3 protein is CASSSQGGPQPQHF. In DNA, the CDR3 is TGTGCCAGCAGTTCCCAGGGTGGGCCACAGCCCCAGCATTTT.

The chain carries TRBV10-3 and TRBJ2-6, with 11 bases aligning to TRBD1. The V gene's germline CDR1 is ENHRY and CDR2 SYGVKD. The CDR3 has 17 residues. Trimming at V came to 9 bases and at J to 0 bases, leaving 7 bases not matched to a gene. The CDR3 DNA reads as TGTGCCATTTCACCGGGACAGGGGGACTCTGGGGCCAACGTCCTGACTTTC. This encodes CAISPGQGDSGANVLTF.

The CDR3 nucleotides are TGTGCCAGTAGTATAGATGGGCTCAGGGGGACTGAAGCTTTCTTT. This encodes CASSIDGLRGTEAFF. The rearrangement uses TRBV19 and TRBJ1-1, with TRBD1 matching 7 bases. The CDR3 is made up of 15 amino acids. The germline V gene encodes CDR1 LNHDA and CDR2 SQIVND (reference sequence). The V gene end was trimmed by 0 bases and the J gene end by 5 bases; junction bases not matched to a gene: 6.

This clone was recorded only once. The chain uses TRBV5-1 and TRBJ2-1; 10 bases line up with TRBD2. The CDR3 is 14 amino acids. After removal of 3 bases from V and 6 bases from J, the junction contained 3 bases not matched to a gene. The germline gives CDR1 SGHRS, CDR2 YFSETQ. In DNA form, the CDR3 reads TGCGCCAGCAGCTACACTAGCGGGGTCAATGAGCAGTTCTTC. It specifies CASSYTSGVNEQFF.

V and J are TRBV9 and TRBJ2-6, with a tentative D call TRBD1 (6 bases). Germline V gene sequence: CDR1 SGDLS, CDR2 YYNGEE. V dropped 0 bases and J dropped 0 bases, with 7 bases sitting between them. The CDR3 is 16 amino acids. The CDR3 DNA follows: TGTGCCAGCAGCGTAGTGGGGGCCTCTGGGGCCAACGTCCTGACTTTC. It is translated as CASSVVGASGANVLTF.

The chain is built from TRBV24-1 and TRBJ1-5, with 9 bases matching TRBD1. Germline CDR1 and CDR2: KGHDR and SFDVKD. The J segment lost 0 bases and the V segment lost 3 bases, leaving 2 bases of the junction unmatched. CDR3 length equals 16 residues. The CDR3 sequence: CATSDGTGFSNQPQHF. Here the CDR3 DNA reads TGTGCCACCAGTGATGGGACAGGGTTTAGCAATCAGCCCCAGCATTTT.

This clone was recorded once. The CDR3 spells CASRLGRTEAFF. CDR3 nucleotide sequence: TGTGCCAGCAGGTTGGGGAGGACTGAAGCTTTCTTT. The gene calls are TRBV25-1 and TRBJ1-1, with unresolved D. In germline, CDR1 is MGHDK, CDR2 SYGVNS. V was shortened by 6 bases and J by 5 bases, with 10 bases between the two germline ends. The CDR3 spans 12 residues.

CDR3 sequence: CASSQETGTRSSPLHF. The CDR3 DNA follows: TGTGCCAGCAGCCAAGAAACAGGAACGAGGAGTTCACCCCTCCACTTT. This sequence joins TRBV3-1 (or the pseudogene TRBV3-2) and TRBJ1-6; maybe TRBD1 (5 bases). Trimming removed 0 bases from V and 9 bases from J, with 15 bases in between. CDR1 and CDR2 from the germline V gene are LGHDT and YNNKEL (reference sequence). The CDR3 is made up of 16 amino acids.

The gene calls are TRBV7-9 and TRBJ1-5; a weak D match, TRBD1 (6 bases). Germline V gives CDR1 SEHNR, CDR2 FQNEAQ (reference sequence). V shed 5 bases and J shed 0 bases, with 14 bases lying between them. CDR3 length equals 16 residues. The CDR3 spells CASSPSGRGSNQPQHF. The CDR3, as DNA: TGTGCCAGCAGCCCCTCCGGCAGGGGTAGCAATCAGCCCCAGCATTTT.

This clone was seen a handful of times. The chain carries TRBV2 and TRBJ2-7; 10 bases align to TRBD2. V dropped 1 base and J dropped 3; count of bases not matched to a gene: 3. The V gene's germline CDR1 is SNHLY and CDR2 FYNNEI. CDR3 length: 15 residues. Here the CDR3 DNA reads TGTGCCAGCAGTGAAGTAATAGCGGGAGGCTACGAGCAGTACTTC. It translates to CASSEVIAGGYEQYF.

This chain links TRBV7-2 with TRBJ1-2, with D perhaps matching TRBD1 (5 bases). Germline-derived CDR1 and CDR2 are SGHTA and FQGNSA. This CDR3 has 15 amino acids. Trimming cost V 0 bases and J 0 bases, with 8 bases left between them. The CDR3 sequence: CASSLATVSNYGYTF. CDR3 DNA: TGTGCCAGCAGCTTAGCGACAGTATCTAACTATGGCTACACCTTC.

The CDR3 is CASSTSPGGAGNTIYF. CDR3 DNA: TGTGCCAGTAGTACGTCTCCCGGGGGTGCTGGAAACACCATATATTTT. The V gene is TRBV19, the J gene TRBJ1-3; tentatively, D is TRBD1 (5 bases). Germline V gene data show CDR1 as LNHDA and CDR2 as SQIVND (reference sequence). CDR3 size: 16 residues. The germline V and J ends were trimmed by 4 bases and 2 bases, with 15 bases remaining between them.

CDR3 DNA: TGTGCCAGTAGTATAAAGAGGACTAGCGGGAGGGTGAGCAATGAGCAGTTCTTC. Translation: CASSIKRTSGRVSNEQFF. The V call is TRBV19, the J call TRBJ2-1; 15 bases match TRBD2. The junction had 8 bases not matched to a gene; V was cut back by 2 bases and J by 6 bases. CDR3 length: 18 amino acids. The germline gives CDR1 LNHDA, CDR2 SQIVND (reference sequence). The complete variable domain, with remaining parts taken from reference TRBV19 and TRBJ2-1, reads DGGITQSPKYLFRKEGQNVTLSCEQNLNHDAMYWYRQDPGQGLRLIYYSQIVNDFQKGDIAEGYSVSREKKESFPLTVTSAQKNPTAFYLCASSIKRTSGRVSNEQFFGPGTRLTVL.

This clone was detected only once. This chain uses TRBV3-1 (or the pseudogene TRBV3-2) with TRBJ2-7, with a tentative D call TRBD2 (7 bases). The ends were cut back, 4 bases at V and 3 bases at J, with 22 bases in the middle. The CDR3 contains 17 residues. CDR1 LGHDT and CDR2 YNNKEL come from the germline V gene (reference sequence). The CDR3 coding sequence is TGTGCCAGCAGCCGCGATTCCAGGGGAGGGGATATCTACGAGCAGTACTTC. Translation gives CASSRDSRGGDIYEQYF.

This rearrangement joins TRBV25-1 to TRBJ2-1; 7 bases map to TRBD1. This CDR3 comprises 15 residues. The germline CDR1 and CDR2 sequences are MGHDK and SYGVNS. J gave up 2 bases and V 4 bases, and 5 bases lay outside the gene matches. CDR3: CASSAGTGAYNEQFF. CDR3 sequence (DNA): TGTGCCAGCAGTGCCGGAACAGGGGCCTACAATGAGCAGTTCTTC.

As regards this clone: The same CDR3 also results from other DNA sequences found in this sample. The chain is built from TRBV27 and TRBJ1-5; tentative D call: TRBD1 (5 bases). CDR1 MNHEY and CDR2 SMNVEV come from the germline V gene (reference sequence). V lost 6 bases, J lost 0 bases, and 12 bases lay in between. The CDR3 contains 15 residues. The CDR3 spells CASRAGIISNQPQHF. CDR3 in DNA: TGTGCCAGCAGGGCAGGGATCATTAGCAATCAGCCCCAGCATTTT.